This section outlines one T cell receptor (beta chain) sequence together with its context. CDR1 and CDR2 (germline): MRHNA, SNTAGT. This CDR3 spans 15 amino acids. The V and J ends lost 4 bases and 0 bases, in that order; junction bases with no gene match: 1. Libraries were prepared by immunoSEQ multiplex PCR; TCRdb keeps only in-frame clonotypes and omits some of them. The sample carries under 95,000 clones, around 92% recorded once. The sample is drawn from a study of T cell changes during pregnancy in multiple sclerosis. The TCR was taken from a female donor with multiple sclerosis, enrolled in a pregnancy study. This sample comprised peripheral blood, obtained after pregnancy. The chain links TRBV6-4 to TRBJ2-3; 10 bases fit TRBD2. CDR3 coding DNA: TGTGCCAGCAGTGTGACTAGCGGGAGCACAGATACGCAGTATTTT. It specifies CASSVTSGSTDTQYF.